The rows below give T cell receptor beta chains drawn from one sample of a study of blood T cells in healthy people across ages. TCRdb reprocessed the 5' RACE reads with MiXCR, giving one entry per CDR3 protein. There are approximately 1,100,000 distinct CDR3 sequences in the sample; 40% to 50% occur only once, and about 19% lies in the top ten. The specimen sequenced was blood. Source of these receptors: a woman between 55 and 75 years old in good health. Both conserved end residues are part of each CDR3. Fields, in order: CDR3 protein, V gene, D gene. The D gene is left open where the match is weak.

CAMDRTGGKSPLHF,TRBV30,TRBD1
CASSLVAGALGSYNEQFF,TRBV5-8,TRBD2
CSAIIKGDEQYF,TRBV20-1,.
CASSLAGSVSYNEQFF,TRBV7-2,.
CASSGPRGAAFF,TRBV9,.
CAWKGGTANRYEQYF,TRBV30,.
CASSQDLGRTGETDTQYF,TRBV4-1,TRBD1
CASSEHGYNEQFF,TRBV6-1,.
CASLPRQALQETQYF,TRBV7-2,.
CASFWGGGANTGELFF,TRBV28,TRBD2
CASSLQGTGGYTF,TRBV6-5,TRBD1
CASSSWTGDSNQPQHF,TRBV27,TRBD1
CATSDLPGQYNEQFF,TRBV24-1,TRBD1
CSARDPARARTYQPQHF,TRBV20-1,.
CASSPYLGGETQYF,TRBV7-9,.
CSATRRSGNYEQYF,TRBV20-1,TRBD2
CSAPGQGTETQYF,TRBV20-1,TRBD1
CASSEVGTWWWEDSPLHF,TRBV6-1,.